The rows below give T cell receptor beta chains drawn from one sample of a study of cytomegalovirus exposure and HLA in healthy donors. Using immunoSEQ multiplex PCR, the repertoire was profiled, and TCRdb retains in-frame clones only, with some absent. The repertoire consists of some 30,000 clones, with around 40% occurring once and the leading ten covering roughly 2%. Sequenced material: PBMCs. All receptors come from a woman in her fifties or sixties in good health and CMV-seronegative. The CDR3 runs from the conserved cysteine through the conserved F or W. D genes are given only for firm matches. Size values are once, few and many counts, or a class for expanded clones, and some rows have none.

v_gene: TRBV18
d_gene: TRBD1
j_gene: TRBJ2-5
abundance: NA
CDR3aa: CASSPGQGRETQYF
CDR3nt: TGTGCCAGCTCACCGGGACAGGGAAGGGAGACCCAGTACTTC

v_gene: TRBV27
d_gene: NA
j_gene: TRBJ2-7
abundance: NA
CDR3aa: CASSPRTSGWEQYF
CDR3nt: TGTGCCAGCAGTCCGAGGACATCTGGGTGGGAGCAGTACTTC

v_gene: TRBV9
d_gene: NA
j_gene: TRBJ2-2
abundance: NA
CDR3aa: CASSVVAGPGELFF
CDR3nt: TGTGCCAGCAGCGTAGTCGCAGGGCCCGGGGAGCTGTTTTTT

v_gene: TRBV5-1
d_gene: NA
j_gene: TRBJ1-4
abundance: NA
CDR3aa: CASMEGSTNEKLFF
CDR3nt: TGCGCCAGCATGGAGGGTTCCACTAATGAAAAACTGTTTTTT

v_gene: TRBV6-5
d_gene: TRBD1
j_gene: TRBJ1-1
abundance: NA
CDR3aa: CASTGTADRVRAFF
CDR3nt: TGTGCCAGCACAGGGACAGCCGACCGTGTTAGAGCTTTCTTT

v_gene: TRBV4-2
d_gene: TRBD1
j_gene: TRBJ1-5
abundance: NA
CDR3aa: CASSPHLPGQGETQPQHF
CDR3nt: TGTGCCAGCAGCCCCCATCTCCCGGGACAGGGGGAAACCCAGCCCCAGCATTTT

v_gene: TRBV5-4
d_gene: TRBD2
j_gene: TRBJ2-1
abundance: NA
CDR3aa: CASSLGAGGAYNEQFF
CDR3nt: TGTGCCAGCAGCTTGGGGGCGGGGGGAGCCTACAATGAGCAGTTCTTC

v_gene: TRBV6-5
d_gene: TRBD1
j_gene: TRBJ2-7
abundance: few
CDR3aa: CASRNRGLGYEQYF
CDR3nt: TGTGCCAGCAGGAACAGGGGCTTGGGCTACGAGCAGTACTTC

v_gene: TRBV7-6
d_gene: NA
j_gene: TRBJ2-3
abundance: NA
CDR3aa: CASSSLTDTQYF
CDR3nt: TGTGCCAGCAGCTCCCTCACAGATACGCAGTATTTT

v_gene: TRBV2
d_gene: NA
j_gene: TRBJ2-4
abundance: NA
CDR3aa: CASSVEQNLGRGCQYF
CDR3nt: TGTGCCAGCAGTGTAGAGCAGAACCTAGGTAGGGGCTGTCAGTACTTC

v_gene: TRBV5-5
d_gene: TRBD2
j_gene: TRBJ2-3
abundance: NA
CDR3aa: CASSFGRLALSTDTQYF
CDR3nt: TGTGCCAGCAGCTTTGGTCGACTAGCGCTATCCACAGATACGCAGTATTTT

v_gene: TRBV7-8
d_gene: NA
j_gene: TRBJ1-2
abundance: NA
CDR3aa: CASSLAGAGLGYGYTF
CDR3nt: TGTGCCAGCAGCTTAGCGGGGGCAGGGCTCGGATATGGCTACACCTTC

v_gene: TRBV4-1
d_gene: NA
j_gene: TRBJ1-2
abundance: NA
CDR3aa: CASSRTIDYGYTF
CDR3nt: TGCGCCAGCAGCCGCACTATCGACTATGGCTACACCTTC

v_gene: TRBV5-1
d_gene: NA
j_gene: TRBJ1-2
abundance: NA
CDR3aa: CASSLTDWYGYTF
CDR3nt: TGCGCCAGCAGCTTGACAGATTGGTATGGCTACACCTTC

v_gene: TRBV18
d_gene: NA
j_gene: TRBJ1-4
abundance: few
CDR3aa: CASSPTAGRGEKLFF
CDR3nt: TGTGCCAGCTCACCAACGGCGGGGAGAGGAGAAAAACTGTTTTTT

v_gene: TRBV28
d_gene: TRBD2
j_gene: TRBJ2-3
abundance: NA
CDR3aa: CASSLPLAGAGADTQYF
CDR3nt: TGTGCCAGCAGTTTACCACTAGCGGGAGCGGGCGCAGATACGCAGTATTTT

v_gene: TRBV28
d_gene: NA
j_gene: TRBJ1-5
abundance: NA
CDR3aa: CASSLSGNQPQHF
CDR3nt: TGTGCCAGCAGTTTGTCCGGCAATCAGCCCCAGCATTTT

v_gene: TRBV19
d_gene: TRBD1
j_gene: TRBJ1-5
abundance: NA
CDR3aa: CASRPPGTASNQPQHF
CDR3nt: TGTGCCAGTCGGCCCCCCGGGACAGCTTCCAATCAGCCCCAGCATTTT

v_gene: TRBV4-1
d_gene: NA
j_gene: TRBJ2-5
abundance: once
CDR3aa: CASSQEPGVTQYF
CDR3nt: TGCGCCAGCAGCCAAGAACCGGGGGTGACCCAGTACTTC

v_gene: TRBV6-5
d_gene: TRBD1
j_gene: TRBJ2-3
abundance: NA
CDR3aa: CASRPGQGYTDTQYF
CDR3nt: TGTGCCAGCAGGCCGGGACAGGGATACACAGATACGCAGTATTTT

v_gene: TRBV7-9
d_gene: NA
j_gene: TRBJ2-5
abundance: NA
CDR3aa: CASSTGLEETQYF
CDR3nt: TGTGCCAGCAGCACCGGACTGGAAGAGACCCAGTACTTC

v_gene: TRBV7-3
d_gene: NA
j_gene: TRBJ2-7
abundance: few
CDR3aa: CASSPGGPIGEQYF
CDR3nt: TGTGCCAGCAGCCCTGGAGGGCCTATCGGCGAGCAGTACTTC

v_gene: TRBV7-9
d_gene: NA
j_gene: TRBJ1-1
abundance: few
CDR3aa: CASSRGEAEAFF
CDR3nt: TGTGCCAGCAGCCGCGGGGAAGCTGAAGCTTTCTTT

v_gene: TRBV23-1
d_gene: NA
j_gene: TRBJ2-1
abundance: NA
CDR3aa: CASSQPRIGCSDNEQFF
CDR3nt: TGCGCCAGCAGTCAACCTCGAATCGGGTGTAGTGACAATGAGCAGTTCTTC

v_gene: TRBV6-6
d_gene: NA
j_gene: TRBJ1-4
abundance: few
CDR3aa: CASSVRGGSNEKLFF
CDR3nt: TGTGCCAGCAGCGTCAGGGGTGGGTCTAATGAAAAACTGTTTTTT

v_gene: TRBV18
d_gene: TRBD2
j_gene: TRBJ2-2
abundance: NA
CDR3aa: CASSQAAGDTGELFF
CDR3nt: TGTGCCAGCTCACAGGCCGCGGGAGACACCGGGGAGCTGTTTTTT

v_gene: TRBV19
d_gene: NA
j_gene: TRBJ1-6
abundance: NA
CDR3aa: CASSPPRSPLHF
CDR3nt: TGTGCCAGTAGTCCGCCGCGGTCACCCCTCCACTTT

v_gene: TRBV2
d_gene: TRBD1
j_gene: TRBJ2-3
abundance: NA
CDR3aa: CASSTGGQGGTDTQYF
CDR3nt: TGTGCCAGCAGTACCGGCGGACAGGGGGGCACAGATACGCAGTATTTT